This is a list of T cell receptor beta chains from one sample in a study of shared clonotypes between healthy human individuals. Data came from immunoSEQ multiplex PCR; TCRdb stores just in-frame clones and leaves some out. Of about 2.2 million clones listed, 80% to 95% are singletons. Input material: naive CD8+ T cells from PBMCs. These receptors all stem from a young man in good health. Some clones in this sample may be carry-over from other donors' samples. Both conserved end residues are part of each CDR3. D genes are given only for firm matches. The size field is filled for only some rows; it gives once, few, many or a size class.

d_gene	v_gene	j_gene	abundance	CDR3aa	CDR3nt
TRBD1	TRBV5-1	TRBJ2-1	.	CASSLEAGGYNEQFF	TGCGCCAGCAGCTTGGAAGCAGGGGGATACAATGAGCAGTTCTTC
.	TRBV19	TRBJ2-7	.	CASSKDGRGSDEQYF	TGTGCCAGTAGTAAGGACGGTCGTGGGAGCGACGAGCAGTACTTC
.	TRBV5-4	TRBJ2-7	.	CASSFWGSLDEQYF	TGTGCCAGCAGCTTCTGGGGATCTTTGGACGAGCAGTACTTC
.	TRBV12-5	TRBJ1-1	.	CASGLNSWTEAFF	TGTGCTAGTGGTTTGAACTCTTGGACTGAAGCTTTCTTT
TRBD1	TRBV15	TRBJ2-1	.	CATSSDRAGPGGYNEQFF	TGTGCCACCAGCAGTGACAGGGCCGGACCAGGTGGCTACAATGAGCAGTTCTTC
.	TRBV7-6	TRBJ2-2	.	CASTGTRDGELFF	TGTGCCAGCACCGGAACCCGGGACGGGGAGCTGTTTTTT
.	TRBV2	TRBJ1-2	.	CASSIFRGYTF	TGTGCCAGCAGCATATTCCGTGGCTACACCTTC
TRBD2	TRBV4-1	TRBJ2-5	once	CASSQDRGEGLPETQYF	TGCGCCAGCAGCCAAGATCGGGGGGAGGGCCTCCCCGAGACCCAGTACTTC
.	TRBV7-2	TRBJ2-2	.	CASSLSSTSGELFF	TGTGCCAGCAGCTTAAGTTCGACATCCGGGGAGCTGTTTTTT
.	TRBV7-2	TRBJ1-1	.	CASSDGGLTEAFF	TGTGCCAGCAGCGATGGGGGTTTGACTGAAGCTTTCTTT
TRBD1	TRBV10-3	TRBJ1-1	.	CAITTGVGTEAFF	TGTGCCATCACTACAGGGGTGGGCACTGAAGCTTTCTTT
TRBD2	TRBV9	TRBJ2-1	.	CASSPWTSGSFPSVDEQFF	TGTGCCAGCAGCCCGTGGACTAGCGGGAGTTTTCCCTCGGTTGATGAGCAGTTCTTC
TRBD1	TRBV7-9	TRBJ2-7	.	CASSPWTGAYEQYF	TGTGCCAGCAGCCCCTGGACAGGGGCCTACGAGCAGTACTTC
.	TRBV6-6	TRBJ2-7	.	CASSPLINEQYF	TGTGCCAGCAGCCCCTTAATAAACGAGCAGTACTTC
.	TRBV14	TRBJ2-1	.	CASSQEGAKLGTNDLAEQFF	TGTGCCAGCAGCCAAGAGGGGGCAAAACTCGGGACGAACGACTTGGCTGAGCAGTTCTTC
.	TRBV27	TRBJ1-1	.	CASSLSLQGWNEAFF	TGTGCCAGCAGTTTATCGCTACAGGGATGGAATGAAGCTTTCTTT
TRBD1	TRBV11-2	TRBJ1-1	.	CASSPPQGLNTEAFF	TGTGCCAGCAGCCCACCACAGGGGCTGAACACTGAAGCTTTCTTT
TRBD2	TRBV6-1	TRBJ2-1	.	CASLGRGYNEQFF	TGTGCCAGCCTAGGGAGGGGTTACAATGAGCAGTTCTTC
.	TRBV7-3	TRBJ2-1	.	CASSLGVSGNNEQFF	TGTGCCAGCAGCTTAGGGGTGTCGGGGAACAATGAGCAGTTCTTC
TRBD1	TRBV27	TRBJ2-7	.	CASSLSQGVLSYEQYF	TGTGCCAGCAGTTTATCACAGGGGGTACTCTCCTACGAGCAGTACTTC
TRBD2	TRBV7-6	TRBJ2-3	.	CASSFLASGSSNTDTQYF	TGTGCCAGCAGCTTTCTGGCTAGCGGGAGTAGTAACACAGATACGCAGTATTTT
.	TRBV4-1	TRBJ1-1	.	CASSQQDSPNTEAFF	TGCGCCAGCAGCCAACAAGACAGCCCTAACACTGAAGCTTTCTTT
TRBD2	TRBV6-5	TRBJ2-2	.	CASRLSGRGTGELFF	TGTGCCAGCAGACTTAGCGGGAGGGGCACCGGGGAGCTGTTTTTT
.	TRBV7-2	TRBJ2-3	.	CASSSTRTALSSKDTQYF	TGTGCCAGCAGCTCAACCCGAACAGCACTTTCATCAAAAGATACGCAGTATTTT
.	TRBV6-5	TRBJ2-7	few	CASSYSAGSYEQYF	TGTGCCAGCAGTTACTCGGCGGGTTCCTACGAGCAGTACTTC
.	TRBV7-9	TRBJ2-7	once	CASSPGLRNEQYF	TGTGCCAGCAGCCCCGGGCTCCGGAACGAGCAGTACTTC
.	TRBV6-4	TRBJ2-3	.	CASSDSGGRADTQYF	TGTGCCAGCAGTGACTCTGGGGGGCGGGCAGATACGCAGTATTTT